These 16 T cell receptor beta chains were sequenced from one sample in a study of shared clonotypes between healthy human individuals. TCRdb keeps only in-frame clones here, not all; method: immunoSEQ multiplex PCR. Seen here are millions of clones, 90% to 95% observed once, and the top ten hold over 0.12%. Input material: naive CD4+ T cells sorted from blood. Subset reported: CD45RA+ positively selected. The receptors stem from a man younger than 35 in good health.

The chain has TRBV5-1 and TRBJ2-2; a weak D match, TRBD1 (6 bases). Per the germline V gene, CDR1 is SGHRS and CDR2 is YFSETQ. V dropped 3 bases and J dropped 6 bases, with 6 bases sitting between them. The CDR3 has 12 amino acids. In nucleotides, the CDR3 is TGCGCCAGCAGCTGGGGGCCCGGGGAGCTGTTTTTT. Translating gives CASSWGPGELFF.

Turning to this clone: In the same sample, other DNA sequences code for this CDR3. The chain combines TRBV19 with TRBJ1-2, with D possibly being TRBD1 (5 bases). Germline CDR1 and CDR2: LNHDA and SQIVND (reference sequence). The CDR3 runs to 14 residues. The V gene lost 0 bases and the J gene lost 5 bases, with 10 bases spanning the gap. The CDR3 DNA is TGTGCCAGTAGTATAGATCGAGAGGGGTATGGCTACACCTTC. Amino acids: CASSIDREGYGYTF.

The chain links TRBV19 to TRBJ2-7, with 9 bases lining up with TRBD1. The CDR3 runs to 15 residues. Germline CDR1 is LNHDA and CDR2 is SQIVND (reference sequence). The trim removed 6 bases at V and 3 bases at J, leaving 9 bases unmatched. This chain's CDR3 is CASRLTGTGHYEQYF. The CDR3 bases are TGTGCCAGTAGGCTAACCGGGACAGGGCACTACGAGCAGTACTTC.

V and J are TRBV18 and TRBJ1-1; D not resolved. The CDR3 is made up of 14 amino acids. V was cut by 4 bases and J by 0 bases, with 9 bases left in between. Germline V gives CDR1 KGHSH, CDR2 LQKENI. This CDR3 reads CASSLIALNTEAFF. The CDR3 DNA reads TGTGCCAGCTCACTTATAGCGCTGAACACTGAAGCTTTCTTT.

This chain uses TRBV19 with TRBJ2-1; 7 bases line up with TRBD1. There are 15 residues in the CDR3. With V trimmed by 7 bases and J by 0 bases, 6 bases remained unmatched. Looked up from germline, CDR1 is LNHDA and CDR2 is SQIVND (reference sequence). CDR3 protein: CASTSRDSSYNEQFF. CDR3 DNA: TGTGCCAGTACCTCCCGGGACAGCTCCTACAATGAGCAGTTCTTC. The variable domain in full, completed from reference TRBV19 and TRBJ2-1, reads DGGITQSPKYLFRKEGQNVTLSCEQNLNHDAMYWYRQDPGQGLRLIYYSQIVNDFQKGDIAEGYSVSREKKESFPLTVTSAQKNPTAFYLCASTSRDSSYNEQFFGPGTRLTVL.

The chain employs TRBV10-3 and TRBJ1-1; D is unclear. CDR3 length: 13 residues. Germline V gives CDR1 ENHRY, CDR2 SYGVKD. Trimming cost V 10 bases and J 5 bases, with 17 bases left between them. Here the CDR3 reads CASGPPGTTEAFF. In DNA, the CDR3 is TGTGCCAGCGGACCCCCCGGAACTACTGAAGCTTTCTTT.

The V and J genes are TRBV2 and TRBJ1-4, with D possibly being TRBD1 (6 bases). This CDR3 is 14 amino acids long. Trimming pared 6 bases from V and 7 bases from J, leaving 15 bases between. The germline CDR1 and CDR2 sequences are SNHLY and FYNNEI. In DNA, the CDR3 is TGTGCCAGCAGCTTGACAGGTGGACCTGAAAAACTGTTTTTT. This sequence encodes CASSLTGGPEKLFF.

V gene TRBV6-5 combines with J gene TRBJ2-7; possibly TRBD1 for D (5 bases). V lost 8 bases and J lost 2, with 13 bases in between. Germline CDR1 is MNHEY and CDR2 is SVGAGI. This CDR3 contains 13 residues. CDR3 nucleotides: TGTGCCAGCGCAAGGGGAACTGCCTACGAGCAGTACTTC. It is translated as CASARGTAYEQYF.

This chain uses TRBV5-6 with TRBJ1-3; 7 nucleotides agree with TRBD1. Trimming at V came to 4 bases and at J to 1 base, leaving 5 bases not matched to a gene. Per germline, CDR1 SGHDT and CDR2 YYEEEE. This CDR3 region has 15 residues. The CDR3 DNA sequence: TGTGCCAGCAGCGGGACAGCGCTTTCTGGAAACACCATATATTTT. It yields the protein CASSGTALSGNTIYF. Full variable domain (outside the CDR3, taken from reference TRBV5-6 and TRBJ1-3): DAGVTQSPTHLIKTRGQQVTLRCSPKSGHDTVSWYQQALGQGPQFIFQYYEEEERQRGNFPDRFSGHQFPNYSSELNVNALLLGDSALYLCASSGTALSGNTIYFGEGSWLTVV.

The chain links TRBV30 to TRBJ1-1; the match to TRBD1 covers 10 bases. The CDR3 covers 15 residues. The J segment lost 1 base and the V segment lost 3 bases, leaving 5 bases of the junction unmatched. The V gene's germline CDR1 is GTSNPN and CDR2 SVGIG (reference sequence). The CDR3: CAWSPGQGTNTEAFF. The CDR3 bases are TGTGCCTGGAGCCCGGGACAGGGGACGAACACTGAAGCTTTCTTT. Full variable domain (missing parts from reference TRBV30 and TRBJ1-1): SQTIHQWPATLVQPVGSPLSLECTVEGTSNPNLYWYRQAAGRGLQLLFYSVGIGQISSEVPQNLSASRPQDRQFILSSKKLLLSDSGFYLCAWSPGQGTNTEAFFGQGTRLTVV.

The chain joins TRBV5-1 to TRBJ2-3, with TRBD1 matching 8 bases. CDR1 and CDR2 from the germline V gene are SGHRS and YFSETQ. The CDR3 totals 15 residues. The ends lost 5 bases at V and 4 bases at J; junction bases unmatched: 9. CDR3 region: CASSFTRGLADTQYF. The CDR3 nucleotides are TGCGCCAGCAGTTTTACCAGGGGGCTTGCAGATACGCAGTATTTT.

V usage is TRBV21-1 and J usage is TRBJ1-5; no check of the table's D call, TRBD1, against the DNA was made. TRBV21-1 is a recognized pseudogene. This CDR3 spans 15 amino acids. The CDR3 reads CASSKPGAHNQPQHF. In DNA form, the CDR3 reads TGTGCCAGCAGCAAACCAGGGGCCCATAATCAGCCCCAGCATTTT.

V is TRBV2 and J is TRBJ2-7; D might be TRBD1 (5 bases). The CDR3 has 15 amino acids. Germline loops: CDR1 SNHLY, CDR2 FYNNEI. V gave up 2 bases and J gave up 2 bases, with 13 bases separating them. The CDR3 protein is CASSEMVRGPYEQYF. DNA for the CDR3: TGTGCCAGCAGTGAAATGGTTAGGGGCCCCTACGAGCAGTACTTC.

This CDR3 is CASRQGGNAREQYF. CDR3 in DNA: TGTGCCAGCCGCCAAGGGGGGAACGCTCGCGAGCAGTACTTC. V is TRBV2 and J is TRBJ2-7; D possibly uses TRBD1 or TRBD2 (6 bases each). Germline CDR1 is SNHLY and CDR2 is FYNNEI. The length of the CDR3 is 14 residues. V shed 8 bases and J shed 6 bases, with 20 bases lying between them.

This chain joins TRBV4-1 and TRBJ2-1; D might be TRBD2 (5 bases). CDR1 and CDR2 from the germline V gene are MGHRA and YSYEKL. V lost 5 bases and J lost 9, with 14 bases in between. This CDR3 is 13 amino acids long. The DNA of the CDR3 is TGCGCCAGCAGCGTTTTGTGGACTGTTGAGCAGTTCTTC. Amino acid sequence: CASSVLWTVEQFF.

The chain combines TRBV11-2 with TRBJ2-5; no firm D call. CDR1 SGHAT and CDR2 FQNNGV come from the germline V gene. V lost 2 bases, J lost 0 bases, and 7 bases lay in between. The CDR3 sequence is 14 residues long. CDR3 residues: CASSLTSYQETQYF. CDR3 coding DNA: TGTGCCAGCAGCTTAACTTCGTACCAAGAGACCCAGTACTTC.